The TCR beta chain described here comes from a study of OX40 agonist ivuxolimab in advanced cancers. A word on this clone: Its antigen is undetermined.

The assay was immunoSEQ multiplex PCR, and TCRdb's table has in-frame clones only and misses some. The sample consists of 60,000 to 75,000 clones, more than 70% of them appearing once. Overall study results and limits: The study found among the lowest clonal expansion in partial responders at 0.1-3.0 mg/kg.

The study sampled blood at baseline, cycle 4 day 1, and cycle 7 day 1. The CDR3 spans 13 residues. The sequence was collected from an adult with an advanced solid tumor such as melanoma, head and neck, liver or kidney cancer. The chain joins TRBV12-2 to TRBJ2-1; whether TRBD2, the table's D call, matches the DNA was not checked. TRBV12-2 represents a pseudogene. Here the sequenced sample was CD4+ or CD8+ T cells sorted from blood, taken in a trial of the OX40 agonist ivuxolimab. This CDR3 is CASDRLGYNEQFF. CDR3 DNA sequence: TGTGCAAGCGACAGACTAGGATACAATGAGCAGTTCTTC.